This TCR beta chain comes out of a study of cytomegalovirus exposure and HLA in healthy donors. V lost 4 bases to trimming and J lost 3 bases; unmatched junction nucleotides: 0. The CDR3 is 12 amino acids. CDR1 is MNHNY, CDR2 SVGAGI, per germline (reference sequence). The PCR made use of 60 Vbeta and 13 Jbeta primers. Some clones are missing from TCRdb's copy, which holds only in-frame ones; the method was immunoSEQ multiplex PCR. The sample's table shows roughly 120,000 clones. The TCR originated in a young man in good health and CMV-seronegative. This rearrangement joins TRBV6-6 to TRBJ2-7, with TRBD1 identical over 7 bases. The sample consisted of PBMCs. The CDR3 protein is CASSWDSYEQYF. CDR3 sequence (DNA): TGTGCCAGCAGTTGGGACAGCTACGAGCAGTACTTC.